Each of the 21 T cell receptor beta chains below was sequenced from the same sample in a study of metastatic and nonmetastatic thyroid tumors. TCRdb reanalyzed the PCR reads via MiXCR. This sample has about 20,000 clones, with less than 20% found just once. Prior to thyroid surgery, none of the patients had received any treatment. The material sequenced was adjacent normal tissue. Receptors were obtained from a male donor with papillary thyroid cancer or a benign thyroid nodule (not recorded which). Some clones in this sample may be carry-over from other donors' samples.

This clone appeared many times. J is TRBJ2-1 and V is TRBV30; D is ambiguous. Germline V gene lookup returns CDR1 GTSNPN and CDR2 SVGIG (reference sequence). This CDR3 contains 12 residues. V lost 0 bases and J 4 bases, leaving 4 bases between the germline ends. CDR3 nucleotides: TGTGCCTGGAGTGTACGGTACAATGAGCAGTTCTTC. Translated: CAWSVRYNEQFF.

Comments on this clone: A much larger clone differs by one base, so this may be a read error. The V and J genes are TRBV9 and TRBJ2-1, with D possibly being TRBD2 (5 bases). Germline values: CDR1 SGDLS, CDR2 YYNGEE. This CDR3 is built from 14 residues. The CDR3 coding sequence is TGTGCCAGCACCTCGGGGAGCCGTTCCAATGGGCAGTTCTTC. Amino acid sequence: CASTSGSRSNGQFF.

Concerning this clone: One base away lies a much larger clone, so this may be a sequencing read error. The chain joins TRBV9 to TRBJ1-1, with D perhaps TRBD1 (5 bases). CDR1 is SGDLS and CDR2 is YYNGEE in the germline V gene. CDR3 length: 14 amino acids. V lost 3 bases, J lost 0 bases, and 9 bases lay in between. The CDR3 sequence is CASSAGRMNTEAFF. CDR3 sequence (DNA): TGTGCCAGCAGCGCGGGACGGATGAACACTGAAGCTTTCTTT.

This clone came up a few times. The J gene is TRBJ2-7, the V gene TRBV6-1; unclear D gene. Germline V gives CDR1 MNHNS, CDR2 SASEGT. CDR3 length equals 13 residues. Trimming stripped 5 bases from V and 6 bases from J, with 14 bases between. CDR3 in amino acids: CASSHPGRPEQYF. Written as DNA, the CDR3 is TGTGCCAGCAGTCACCCAGGTCGTCCCGAGCAGTACTTC.

This clone appeared a few times. A junction end diverges from the germline sequence, so it may reflect a read error. Written as DNA, the CDR3 is TGTACCAGCATCCCGGACAGGTGGGCCTACGAGCAGTACTTC. It encodes CTSIPDRWAYEQYF. The chain recombines TRBV6-1 with TRBJ2-7, with 7 bases that match TRBD1. CDR3 size: 14 residues. Per germline, CDR1 MNHNS and CDR2 SASEGT.

The chain is built from TRBV2 and TRBJ1-5; TRBD1 is a possible D gene (5 bases). The germline V and J ends were trimmed by 6 bases and 3 bases, with 9 bases remaining between them. Germline-derived CDR1 and CDR2 are SNHLY and FYNNEI. The CDR3 is 13 residues long. CDR3 in amino acids: CASRDMSNQPQHF. CDR3 nucleotide sequence: TGTGCCAGCAGGGACATGTCCAATCAGCCCCAGCATTTT.

This clone was seen repeatedly, ten times or more. This chain joins TRBV28 and TRBJ1-4; 7 nucleotides match TRBD1. The CDR3 is 17 amino acids. Germline-derived CDR1 and CDR2 are MDHEN and SYDVKM. Unmatched junction bases numbered 9, after V lost 3 bases and J lost 2 bases. For the CDR3, the DNA is TGTGCCAGCAGTTTGCCAGGGGGGATGGGGACTAATGAAAAACTGTTTTTT. It encodes CASSLPGGMGTNEKLFF.

Regarding this clone: Just one base apart from a much larger clone, this may be a read error. This rearrangement joins TRBV4-3 to TRBJ2-3; no firm D call. Deletions cut 0 bases from V and 5 bases from J, with 9 bases between. This CDR3 is 14 amino acids long. In germline, CDR1 is LGHNA, CDR2 YSLEER. The CDR3 DNA follows: TGCGCCAGCAGCCAAGACAGGTATGTAGATACGCAGTATTTT. Its translation is CASSQDRYVDTQYF.

On this clone: A read error may account for a junction end that differs from germline. The chain couples TRBV5-1 to TRBJ2-7, with 9 bases that match TRBD1. The CDR3 loop spans 19 amino acids. Germline lookup yields CDR1 SGHRS and CDR2 YFSETQ. The CDR3, as DNA: TGCGCCAGCGCCTACGGAAGCCTAAATCCCGGGACAGGGTCCTACGAGCACTACTTC. Residues: CASAYGSLNPGTGSYEHYF.

This clone was recorded a few times. A single base separates this from a much larger clone, so it may be a read error. The CDR3 DNA reads TGTGCTAGTGGTTTGGGGGGGGCAGTGGGCAATGAGCAGTTCTTC. It codes for CASGLGGAVGNEQFF. The chain is built from TRBV12-5 and TRBJ2-1; D may be TRBD1 or TRBD2 (6 bases each). Trimming removed 1 base at V and 6 bases at J, with 13 bases between. The CDR3 runs 15 residues. Germline CDR1 reads LGHNT; CDR2 reads FRNRAP.

By share of the sample, this clone is medium-sized (0.01 to 0.1%). The chain joins TRBV28 to TRBJ2-2; D unclear. The CDR3 runs to 14 residues. CDR1 and CDR2 from the germline V gene are MDHEN and SYDVKM. V was cut by 4 bases and J by 4 bases, with 10 bases left in between. The CDR3 DNA follows: TGTGCCAGCAGTTCGACTGGCCTCACCGGGGAGCTGTTTTTT. Translated: CASSSTGLTGELFF.

The rearrangement uses TRBV7-2 and TRBJ1-2; the D gene is possibly TRBD1 (5 bases). Germline CDR1 and CDR2: SGHTA and FQGNSA. The length of the CDR3 is 15 residues. V dropped 1 base and J dropped 6 bases, with 15 bases sitting between them. For the CDR3, the DNA is TGTGCCAGCAGCTTAGTAGCCGGGTGGGGGGATGGCTACACCTTC. It is translated as CASSLVAGWGDGYTF.

This clone was seen many times. A single base separates this from a much larger clone, so it may be a read error. No conserved phenylalanine or tryptophan ends this CDR3, so it is likely a read error. Written as DNA, the CDR3 is TGCGCCAGCAGCATCCTCCGTTTATACAAGAGCTCCTACGAGCAGTACGCC. Protein: CASSILRLYKSSYEQYA. The chain employs TRBV5-1 and TRBJ2-7; D remains ambiguous. CDR1 is SGHRS and CDR2 is YFSETQ in the germline V gene. Between the trimmed V and J ends, which lost 4 bases and 0 bases, there was a span of 20 bases. This CDR3 is 17 amino acids long.

This clone was counted a few times. The chain links TRBV4-2 to TRBJ1-5; 7 positions match TRBD1. The CDR3 spans 16 residues. Losses at the gene ends were 2 bases for V and 4 bases for J; bases not matched to a gene: 8. Germline V gene lookup returns CDR1 LGHNA and CDR2 YNFKEQ. The CDR3 bases are TGTGCCAGCAGCCAATTAGGGGACAGACGGAATCAGCCCCAGCATTTT. Protein: CASSQLGDRRNQPQHF.

This clone showed up many times. The J gene is TRBJ1-1, the V gene TRBV20-1, with 7 bases lining up with TRBD1. Germline assignment: CDR1 DFQATT and CDR2 SNEGSKA (reference sequence). J lost 3 bases, V lost 8 bases, and 9 bases had no gene match. The CDR3 loop spans 13 amino acids. For the CDR3, the DNA is TGCAGTCCCAGGAAGGGACAGTACACTGAAGCTTTCTTT. It is translated as CSPRKGQYTEAFF.

This clone was counted many times. The V gene is TRBV5-6, the J gene TRBJ1-3; TRBD1 agrees at 7 bases. Trimming cost V 0 bases and J 0 bases; bases outside gene matches: 0. This CDR3 spans 15 amino acids. Germline CDR1 is SGHDT and CDR2 is YYEEEE. The CDR3 sequence is CASSLGDSSGNTIYF. The CDR3 nucleotides are TGTGCCAGCAGCTTGGGGGACAGCTCTGGAAACACCATATATTTT.

This clone was detected many times. The rearrangement uses TRBV20-1 and TRBJ2-5; TRBD2 matches 12 bases. The CDR3 covers 16 residues. Germline assignment: CDR1 DFQATT and CDR2 SNEGSKA (reference sequence). With V trimmed by 1 base and J by 4 bases, 7 bases remained unmatched. The DNA for the CDR3 is TGCAGTGCTAGAGTACTAGCGGGGGGCCGGACAGAGACCCAGTACTTC. Its translation: CSARVLAGGRTETQYF.

This clone has just a few counts. J is TRBJ1-5 and V is TRBV6-1; D remains unclear. Germline CDR1 reads MNHNS; CDR2 reads SASEGT. V dropped 7 bases and J dropped 9 bases, with 13 bases sitting between them. The CDR3 is made up of 12 amino acids. For the CDR3, the DNA is TGTGCCAGCAAGCCCCGTCCGGGGCCCCAGCATTTT. It yields the protein CASKPRPGPQHF.

This clone is medium-sized in the sample. The chain is built from TRBV27 and TRBJ2-7, with 9 bases identical to TRBD1. The CDR3 spans 17 residues. Unmatched junction bases numbered 19, after V lost 4 bases and J lost 9 bases. Germline CDR1 MNHEY, CDR2 SMNVEV (reference sequence). CDR3: CASSWKGGGTGRIWQYV. Written as DNA, the CDR3 is TGTGCCAGCAGTTGGAAGGGTGGCGGGACAGGGAGGATTTGGCAGTACGTC.

This clone appeared many times. The chain carries TRBV7-3 and TRBJ2-2; 10 bases align to TRBD2. The CDR3 has 19 amino acids. V was clipped by 5 bases and J by 0 bases; unmatched bases: 12. CDR1 is SGHTA and CDR2 is FQGTGA in the germline V gene. The CDR3 nucleotides are TGTGCCAGCAGCCTATACCGACAACTAGCGGGGACGAACACCGGGGAGCTGTTTTTT. It specifies CASSLYRQLAGTNTGELFF.

The table lists this clone with many counts. The chain employs TRBV18 and TRBJ2-5; tentative D call: TRBD2 (6 bases). Between the trimmed V and J ends, which lost 3 bases and 5 bases, there was a span of 13 bases. The CDR3 contains 14 residues. The V gene's germline CDR1 is KGHSH and CDR2 LQKENI. For the CDR3, the DNA is TGTGCCAGCTCACCGGTGGATGCGGGGGAGACCCAGTACTTC. It translates to CASSPVDAGETQYF. The full variable domain, rest sourced from reference TRBV18 and TRBJ2-5, is NAGVMQNPRHLVRRRGQEARLRCSPMKGHSHVYWYRQLPEEGLKFMVYLQKENIIDESGMPKERFSAEFPKEGPSILRIQQVVRGDSAAYFCASSPVDAGETQYFGPGTRLLVL.